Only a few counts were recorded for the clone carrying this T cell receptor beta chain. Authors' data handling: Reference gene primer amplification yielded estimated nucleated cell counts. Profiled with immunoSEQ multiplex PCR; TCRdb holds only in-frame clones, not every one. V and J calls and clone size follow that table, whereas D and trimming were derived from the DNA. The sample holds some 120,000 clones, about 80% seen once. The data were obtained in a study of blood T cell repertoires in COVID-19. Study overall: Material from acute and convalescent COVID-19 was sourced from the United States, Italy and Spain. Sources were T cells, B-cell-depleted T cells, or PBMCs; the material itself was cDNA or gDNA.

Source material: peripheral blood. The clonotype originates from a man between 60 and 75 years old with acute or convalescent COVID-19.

In DNA form, the CDR3 reads TGCGCCAGCAGCTTACTAGCGGGAGCAACAGATACGCAGTATTTT. Protein product: CASSLLAGATDTQYF. The rearrangement links TRBV5-1 to TRBJ2-3; 11 bases fit TRBD2. Germline values: CDR1 SGHRS, CDR2 YFSETQ. J was trimmed by 3 bases and V by 2 bases; bases with no gene match: 2. This CDR3 has 15 amino acids.